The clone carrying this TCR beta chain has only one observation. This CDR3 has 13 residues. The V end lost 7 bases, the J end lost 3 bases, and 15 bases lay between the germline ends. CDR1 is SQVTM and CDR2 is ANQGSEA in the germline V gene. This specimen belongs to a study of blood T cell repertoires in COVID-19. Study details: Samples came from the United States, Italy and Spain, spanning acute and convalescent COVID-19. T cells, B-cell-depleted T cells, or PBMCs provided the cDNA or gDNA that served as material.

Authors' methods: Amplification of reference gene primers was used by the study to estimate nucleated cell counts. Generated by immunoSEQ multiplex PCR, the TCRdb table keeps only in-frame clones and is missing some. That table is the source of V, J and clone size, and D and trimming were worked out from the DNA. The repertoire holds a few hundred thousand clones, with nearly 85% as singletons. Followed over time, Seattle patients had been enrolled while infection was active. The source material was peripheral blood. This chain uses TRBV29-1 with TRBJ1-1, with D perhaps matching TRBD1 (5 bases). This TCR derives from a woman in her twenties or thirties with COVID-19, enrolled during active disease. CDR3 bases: TGCAGCGCTAAGACAGCAATGGACACTGAAGCTTTCTTT. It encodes CSAKTAMDTEAFF.